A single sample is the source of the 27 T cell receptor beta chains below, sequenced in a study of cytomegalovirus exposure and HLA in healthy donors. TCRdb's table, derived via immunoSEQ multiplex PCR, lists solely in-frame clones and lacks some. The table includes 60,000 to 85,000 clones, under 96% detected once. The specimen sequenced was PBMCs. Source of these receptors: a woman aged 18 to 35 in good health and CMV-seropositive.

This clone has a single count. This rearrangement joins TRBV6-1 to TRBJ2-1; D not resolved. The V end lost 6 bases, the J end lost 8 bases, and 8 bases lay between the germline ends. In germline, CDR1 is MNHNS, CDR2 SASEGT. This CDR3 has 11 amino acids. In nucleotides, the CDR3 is TGTGCCAGCAGCCTAGGCGATGAGCAGTTCTTC. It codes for CASSLGDEQFF.

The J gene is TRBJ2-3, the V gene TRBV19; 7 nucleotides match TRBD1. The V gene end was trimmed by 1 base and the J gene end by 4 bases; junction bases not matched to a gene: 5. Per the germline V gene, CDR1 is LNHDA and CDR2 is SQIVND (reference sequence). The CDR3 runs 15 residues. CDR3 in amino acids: CASSIGGGEADTQYF. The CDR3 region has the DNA TGTGCCAGTAGTATAGGAGGGGGCGAGGCAGATACGCAGTATTTT.

The DNA for the CDR3 is TGTGCCAGCAGCTACAGGGGAACTCACACTAATGAAAAACTGTTTTTT. Protein product: CASSYRGTHTNEKLFF. This chain uses TRBV5-6 with TRBJ1-4; 7 bases are a match to TRBD1. The CDR3 is 16 amino acids. Looked up from germline, CDR1 is SGHDT and CDR2 is YYEEEE. After removal of 3 bases from V and 2 bases from J, the junction contained 7 bases not matched to a gene.

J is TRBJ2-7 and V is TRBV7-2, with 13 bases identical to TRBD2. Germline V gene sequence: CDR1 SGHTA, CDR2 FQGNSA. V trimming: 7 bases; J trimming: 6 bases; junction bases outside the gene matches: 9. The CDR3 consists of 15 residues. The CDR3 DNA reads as TGTGCCAGCACCCACGGGGGACTAGCGGGACCCGAGCAGTACTTC. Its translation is CASTHGGLAGPEQYF.

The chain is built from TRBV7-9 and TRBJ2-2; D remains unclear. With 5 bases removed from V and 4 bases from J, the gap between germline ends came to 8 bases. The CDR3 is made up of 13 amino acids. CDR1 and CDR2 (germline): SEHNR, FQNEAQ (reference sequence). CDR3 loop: CASSPTGTGELFF. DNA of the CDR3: TGTGCCAGCAGCCCGACGGGCACCGGGGAGCTGTTTTTT.

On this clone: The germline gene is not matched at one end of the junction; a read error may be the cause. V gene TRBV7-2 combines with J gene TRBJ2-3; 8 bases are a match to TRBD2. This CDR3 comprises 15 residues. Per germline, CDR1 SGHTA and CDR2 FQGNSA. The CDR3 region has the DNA TGTGTCAGCAGCCCAGCGGGAGTCAGTACAGATACGCAGTATTTT. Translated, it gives CVSSPAGVSTDTQYF.

CDR3 residues: CASSPLPRGQGLGGYTF. As DNA, the CDR3 is TGTGCCAGCTCACCCCTACCGAGGGGACAGGGCTTAGGTGGCTACACCTTC. The chain employs TRBV18 and TRBJ1-2, with TRBD1 matching over 9 bases. Germline CDR1 and CDR2: KGHSH and LQKENI. This CDR3 has 17 amino acids. Trimming took 3 bases from V and 7 from J; bases not matched to a gene: 15.

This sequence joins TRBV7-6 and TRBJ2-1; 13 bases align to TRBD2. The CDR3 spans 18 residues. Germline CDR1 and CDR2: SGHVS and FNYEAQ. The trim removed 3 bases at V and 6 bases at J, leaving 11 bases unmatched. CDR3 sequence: CASSLRGGLAGSGNEQFF. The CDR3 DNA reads TGTGCCAGCAGCTTGAGGGGGGGACTAGCGGGATCCGGCAATGAGCAGTTCTTC.

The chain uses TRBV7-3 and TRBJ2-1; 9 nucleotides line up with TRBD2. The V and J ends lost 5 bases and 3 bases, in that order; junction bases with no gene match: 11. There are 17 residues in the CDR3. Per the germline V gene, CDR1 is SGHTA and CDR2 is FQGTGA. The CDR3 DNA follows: TGTGCCAGCAGCCGGGGTTCCGGGACTAGCTTCTACAATGAGCAGTTCTTC. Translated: CASSRGSGTSFYNEQFF. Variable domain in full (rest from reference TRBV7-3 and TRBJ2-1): GAGVSQTPSNKVTEKGKYVELRCDPISGHTALYWYRQSLGQGPEFLIYFQGTGAADDSGLPNDRFFAVRPEGSVSTLKIQRTERGDSAVYLCASSRGSGTSFYNEQFFGPGTRLTVL.

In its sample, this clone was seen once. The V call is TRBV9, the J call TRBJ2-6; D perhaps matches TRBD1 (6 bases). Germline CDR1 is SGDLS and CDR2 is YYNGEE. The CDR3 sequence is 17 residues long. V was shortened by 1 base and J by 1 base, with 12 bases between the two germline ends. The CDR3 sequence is CASSVTGKGSGANVLTF. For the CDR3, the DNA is TGTGCCAGCAGCGTAACAGGGAAGGGGTCTGGGGCCAACGTCCTGACTTTC. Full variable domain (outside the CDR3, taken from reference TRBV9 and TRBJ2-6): DSGVTQTPKHLITATGQRVTLRCSPRSGDLSVYWYQQSLDQGLQFLIQYYNGEERAKGNILERFSAQQFPDLHSELNLSSLELGDSALYFCASSVTGKGSGANVLTFGAGSRLTVL.

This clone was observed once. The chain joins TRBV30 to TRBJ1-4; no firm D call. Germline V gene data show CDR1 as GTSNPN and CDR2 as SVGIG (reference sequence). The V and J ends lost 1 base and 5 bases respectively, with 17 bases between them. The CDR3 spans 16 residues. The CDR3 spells CAWSAGLRGPNEKLFF. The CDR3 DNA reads TGTGCCTGGAGTGCAGGACTGCGCGGGCCGAATGAAAAACTGTTTTTT.

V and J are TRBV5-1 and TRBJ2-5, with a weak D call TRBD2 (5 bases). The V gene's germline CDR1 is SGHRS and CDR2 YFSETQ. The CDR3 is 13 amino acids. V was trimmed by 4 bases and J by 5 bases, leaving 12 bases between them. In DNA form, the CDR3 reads TGCGCCAGCAGCCAGGAGGTGTTGGAGACCCAGTACTTC. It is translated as CASSQEVLETQYF.

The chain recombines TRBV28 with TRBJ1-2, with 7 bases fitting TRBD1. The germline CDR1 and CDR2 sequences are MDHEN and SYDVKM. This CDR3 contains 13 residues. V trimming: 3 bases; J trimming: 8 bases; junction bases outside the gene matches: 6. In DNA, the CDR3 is TGTGCCAGCAGTTTGACAGGGTTGAGGGGCTACACCTTC. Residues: CASSLTGLRGYTF.

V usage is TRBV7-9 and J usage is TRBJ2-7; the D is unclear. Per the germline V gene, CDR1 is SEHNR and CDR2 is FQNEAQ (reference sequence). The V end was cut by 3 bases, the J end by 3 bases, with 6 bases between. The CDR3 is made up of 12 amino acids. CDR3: CASSFQIYEQYF. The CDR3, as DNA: TGTGCCAGCAGCTTTCAGATCTACGAGCAGTACTTC.

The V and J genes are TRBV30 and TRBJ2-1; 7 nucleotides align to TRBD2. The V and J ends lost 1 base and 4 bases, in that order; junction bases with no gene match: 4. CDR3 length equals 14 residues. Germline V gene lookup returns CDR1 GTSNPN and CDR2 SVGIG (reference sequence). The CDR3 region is CAWSEGGLYNEQFF. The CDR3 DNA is TGTGCCTGGAGTGAGGGAGGGCTATACAATGAGCAGTTCTTC.

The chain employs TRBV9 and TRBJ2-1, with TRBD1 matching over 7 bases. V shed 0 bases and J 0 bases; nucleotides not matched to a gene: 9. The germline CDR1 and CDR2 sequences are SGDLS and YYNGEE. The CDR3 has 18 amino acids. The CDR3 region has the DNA TGTGCCAGCAGCGTAGGAGGAAGTGGGACAGCCTCCTACAATGAGCAGTTCTTC. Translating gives CASSVGGSGTASYNEQFF.

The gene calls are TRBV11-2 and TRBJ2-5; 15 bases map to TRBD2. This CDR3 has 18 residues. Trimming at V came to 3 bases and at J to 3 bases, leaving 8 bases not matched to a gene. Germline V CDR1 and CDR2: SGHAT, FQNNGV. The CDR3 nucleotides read TGTGCCAGCAGCTTGGGGACTAGCGGGAGGCCCCTTGAAGAGACCCAGTACTTC. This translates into CASSLGTSGRPLEETQYF.

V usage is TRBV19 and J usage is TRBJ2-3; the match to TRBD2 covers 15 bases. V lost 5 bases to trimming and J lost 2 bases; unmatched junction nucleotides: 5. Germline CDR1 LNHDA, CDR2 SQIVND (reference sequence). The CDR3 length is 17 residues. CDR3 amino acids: CASSVGLAGGTTDTQYF. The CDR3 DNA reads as TGTGCCAGTAGTGTAGGACTAGCGGGAGGGACCACAGATACGCAGTATTTT.

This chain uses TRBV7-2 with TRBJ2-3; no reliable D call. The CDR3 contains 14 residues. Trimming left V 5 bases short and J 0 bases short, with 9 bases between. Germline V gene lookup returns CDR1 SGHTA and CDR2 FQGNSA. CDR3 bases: TGTGCCAGCAGCAGATCGAGTAGCACAGATACGCAGTATTTT. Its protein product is CASSRSSSTDTQYF.

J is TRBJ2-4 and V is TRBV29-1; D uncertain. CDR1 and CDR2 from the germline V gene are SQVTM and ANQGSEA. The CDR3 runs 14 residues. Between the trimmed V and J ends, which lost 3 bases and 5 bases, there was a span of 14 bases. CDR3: CSVENSFAENIQYF. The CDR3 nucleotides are TGCAGCGTTGAGAATAGCTTTGCTGAAAACATTCAGTACTTC.

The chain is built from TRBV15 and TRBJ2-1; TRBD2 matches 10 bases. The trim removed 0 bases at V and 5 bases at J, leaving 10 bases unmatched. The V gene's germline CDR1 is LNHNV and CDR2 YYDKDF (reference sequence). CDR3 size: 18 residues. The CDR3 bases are TGTGCCACCAGCAGAGATTGGACTAGCGGTCGTCGAGACAATGAGCAGTTCTTC. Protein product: CATSRDWTSGRRDNEQFF.

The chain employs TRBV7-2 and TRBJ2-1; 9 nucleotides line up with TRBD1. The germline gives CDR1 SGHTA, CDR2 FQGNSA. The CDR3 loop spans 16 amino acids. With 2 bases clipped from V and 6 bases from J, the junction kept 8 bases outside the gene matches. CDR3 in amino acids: CASSLSPAQGANEQFF. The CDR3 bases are TGTGCCAGCAGCTTAAGTCCGGCACAGGGGGCCAATGAGCAGTTCTTC.

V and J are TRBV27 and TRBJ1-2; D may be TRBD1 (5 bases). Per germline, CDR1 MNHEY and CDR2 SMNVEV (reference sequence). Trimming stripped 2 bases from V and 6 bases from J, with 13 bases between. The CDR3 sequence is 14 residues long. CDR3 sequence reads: CASSLRLAGHGYTF. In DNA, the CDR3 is TGTGCCAGCAGTTTACGGCTCGCGGGGCATGGCTACACCTTC.

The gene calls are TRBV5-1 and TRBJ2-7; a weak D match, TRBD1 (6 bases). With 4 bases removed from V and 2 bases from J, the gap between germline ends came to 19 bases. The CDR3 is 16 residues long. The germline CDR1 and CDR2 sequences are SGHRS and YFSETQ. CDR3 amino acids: CASSMGVGTKAYEQYF. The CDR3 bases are TGCGCCAGCAGCATGGGAGTCGGGACAAAAGCCTACGAGCAGTACTTC.

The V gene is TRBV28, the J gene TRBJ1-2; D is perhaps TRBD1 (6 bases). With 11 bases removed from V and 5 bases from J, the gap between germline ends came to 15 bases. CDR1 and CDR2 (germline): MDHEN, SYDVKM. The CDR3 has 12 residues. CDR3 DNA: TGTGCCGGGGGGGGCTCTCCTTATGGCTACACCTTC. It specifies CAGGGSPYGYTF.

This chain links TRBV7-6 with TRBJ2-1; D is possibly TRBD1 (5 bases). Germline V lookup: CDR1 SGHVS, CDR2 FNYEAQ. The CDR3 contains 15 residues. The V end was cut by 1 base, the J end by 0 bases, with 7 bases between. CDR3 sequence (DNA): TGTGCCAGCAGCTTAGGACAGTACTCCTACAATGAGCAGTTCTTC. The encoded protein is CASSLGQYSYNEQFF.

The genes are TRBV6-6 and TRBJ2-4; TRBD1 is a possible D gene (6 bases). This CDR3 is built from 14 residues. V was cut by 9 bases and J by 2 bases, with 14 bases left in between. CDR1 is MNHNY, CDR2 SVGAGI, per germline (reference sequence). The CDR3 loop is CASFTGLTKNIQYF. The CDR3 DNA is TGTGCCAGTTTTACAGGGTTGACCAAAAACATTCAGTACTTC.